This T cell receptor beta chain was sequenced in a study of beta chain features in type 1 diabetes. A few counts support this clone. Isolated RNA was reverse transcribed in full, so expressed TCRB transcripts were sequenced. TCRdb keeps only in-frame clones here, not all; method: immunoSEQ multiplex PCR. The repertoire has about 900,000 clones, 15% to 20% of them found once; the top ten carry 0.023%. CDR3 length: 13 amino acids. After removal of 5 bases from V and 6 bases from J, the junction contained 7 bases not matched to a gene. CDR1 is KGHSH and CDR2 is LQKENI in the germline V gene. Cell sorting via CD45RO/CCR7/CD25/CD127/CD95/CD27 was performed to obtain CD4+ naive, central memory, regulatory and stem cell-like memory cells.

V gene TRBV18 combines with J gene TRBJ2-7; 7 nucleotides match TRBD1. Sequencing input: naive CD4+ T cells from blood. The clonotype was recovered from a woman aged 18-29 years in good health. DNA for the CDR3: TGTGCCAGCTCAATCGGGACAGAGGGCGAGCAGTACTTC. This sequence encodes CASSIGTEGEQYF.